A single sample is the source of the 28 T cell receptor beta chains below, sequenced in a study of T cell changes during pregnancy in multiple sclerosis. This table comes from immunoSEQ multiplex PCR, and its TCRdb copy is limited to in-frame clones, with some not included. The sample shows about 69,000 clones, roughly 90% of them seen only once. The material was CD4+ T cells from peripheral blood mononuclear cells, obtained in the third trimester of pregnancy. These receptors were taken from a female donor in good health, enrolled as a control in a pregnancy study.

This chain's CDR3 is CASSQQGFLGYTF. CDR3 sequence (DNA): TGTGCCAGCAGCCAGCAGGGATTCCTTGGCTACACCTTC. This chain connects TRBV6-6 to TRBJ1-2, with D possibly being TRBD1 (5 bases). The germline CDR1 and CDR2 sequences are MNHNY and SVGAGI (reference sequence). This CDR3 contains 13 residues. V lost 6 bases and J lost 7, with 15 bases in between.

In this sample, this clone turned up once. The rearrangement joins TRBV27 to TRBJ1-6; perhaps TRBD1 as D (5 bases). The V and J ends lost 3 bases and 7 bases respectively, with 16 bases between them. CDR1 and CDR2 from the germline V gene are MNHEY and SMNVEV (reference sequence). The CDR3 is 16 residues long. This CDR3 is CASSFLTGLGNSPLHF. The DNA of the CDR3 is TGTGCCAGCAGTTTCCTTACGGGACTGGGGAATTCACCCCTCCACTTT.

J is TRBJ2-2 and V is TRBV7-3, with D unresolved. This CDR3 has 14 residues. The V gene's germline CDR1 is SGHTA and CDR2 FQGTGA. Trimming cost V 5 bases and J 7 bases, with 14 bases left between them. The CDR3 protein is CASSTVGEIGELFF. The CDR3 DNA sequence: TGTGCCAGCAGCACAGTTGGCGAAATCGGGGAGCTGTTTTTT.

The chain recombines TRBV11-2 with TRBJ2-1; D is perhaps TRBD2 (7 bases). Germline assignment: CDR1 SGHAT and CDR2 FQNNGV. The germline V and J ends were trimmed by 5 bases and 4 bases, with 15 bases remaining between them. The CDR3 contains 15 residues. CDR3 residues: CASSRGATGYNEQFF. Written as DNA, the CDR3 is TGTGCCAGCAGCCGGGGGGCAACGGGGTACAATGAGCAGTTCTTC.

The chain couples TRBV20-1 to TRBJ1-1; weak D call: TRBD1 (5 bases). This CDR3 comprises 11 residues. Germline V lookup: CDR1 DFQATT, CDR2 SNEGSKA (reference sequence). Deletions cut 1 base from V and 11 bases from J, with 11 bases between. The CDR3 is CSARGGGEAFF. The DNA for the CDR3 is TGCAGTGCTAGAGGGGGAGGGGAGGCTTTCTTT.

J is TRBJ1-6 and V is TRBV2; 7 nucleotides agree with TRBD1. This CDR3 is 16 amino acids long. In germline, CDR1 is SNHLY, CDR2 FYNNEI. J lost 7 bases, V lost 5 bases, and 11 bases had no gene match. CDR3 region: CASSWDSINGNSPLHF. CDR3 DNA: TGTGCCAGCAGTTGGGACAGCATAAATGGGAATTCACCCCTCCACTTT.

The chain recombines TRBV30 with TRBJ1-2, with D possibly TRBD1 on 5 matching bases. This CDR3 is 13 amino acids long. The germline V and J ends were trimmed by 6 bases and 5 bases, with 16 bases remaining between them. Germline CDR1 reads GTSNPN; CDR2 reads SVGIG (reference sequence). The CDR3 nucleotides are TGTGCCTGTCGAGCGGGGGGGTTGTATGGCTACACCTTC. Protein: CACRAGGLYGYTF.

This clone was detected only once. This CDR3 is CAGDREPPFYGYTF. DNA of the CDR3: TGTGCCGGGGACAGGGAGCCTCCTTTCTATGGCTACACCTTC. The J gene is TRBJ1-2, the V gene TRBV30, with 9 nucleotides matching TRBD1. Germline CDR1 is GTSNPN and CDR2 is SVGIG (reference sequence). Germline trimming cut 8 bases from V and 4 bases from J; bases unmatched to any gene: 11. CDR3 length: 14 residues.

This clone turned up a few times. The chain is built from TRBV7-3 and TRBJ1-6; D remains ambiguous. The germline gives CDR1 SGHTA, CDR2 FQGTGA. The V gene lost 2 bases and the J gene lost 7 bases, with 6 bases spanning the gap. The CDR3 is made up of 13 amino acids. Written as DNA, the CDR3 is TGTGCCAGCAGCTTAGCCCTAAATTCACCCCTCCACTTT. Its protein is CASSLALNSPLHF.

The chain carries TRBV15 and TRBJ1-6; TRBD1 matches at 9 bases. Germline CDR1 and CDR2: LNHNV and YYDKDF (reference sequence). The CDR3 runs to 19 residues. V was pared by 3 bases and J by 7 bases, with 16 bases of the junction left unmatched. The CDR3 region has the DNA TGTGCCACCAGCAGTCCCGGGACAGGGTTCAGGCTAGGGAATTCACCCCTCCACTTT. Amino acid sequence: CATSSPGTGFRLGNSPLHF.

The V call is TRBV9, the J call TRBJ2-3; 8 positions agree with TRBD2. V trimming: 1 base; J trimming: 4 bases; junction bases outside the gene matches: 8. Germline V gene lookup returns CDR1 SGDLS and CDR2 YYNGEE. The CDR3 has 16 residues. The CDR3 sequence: CASSVRGGRGSDTQYF. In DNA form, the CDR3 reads TGTGCCAGCAGCGTACGGGGGGGCCGAGGTTCAGATACGCAGTATTTT.

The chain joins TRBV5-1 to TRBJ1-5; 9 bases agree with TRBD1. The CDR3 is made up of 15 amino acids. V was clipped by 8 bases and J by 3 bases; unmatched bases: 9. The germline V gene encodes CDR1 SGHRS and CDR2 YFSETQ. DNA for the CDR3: TGCGCCAGTCGACCGGGACAGGGCGTCAATCAGCCCCAGCATTTT. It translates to CASRPGQGVNQPQHF. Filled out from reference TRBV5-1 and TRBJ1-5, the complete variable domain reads KAGVTQTPRYLIKTRGQQVTLSCSPISGHRSVSWYQQTPGQGLQFLFEYFSETQRNKGNFPGRFSGRQFSNSRSEMNVSTLELGDSALYLCASRPGQGVNQPQHFGDGTRLSIL.

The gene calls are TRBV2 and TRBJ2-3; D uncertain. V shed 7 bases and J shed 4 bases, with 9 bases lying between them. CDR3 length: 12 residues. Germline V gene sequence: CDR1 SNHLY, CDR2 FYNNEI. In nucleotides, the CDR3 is TGTGCCAGCAAGAACGAGGCAGATACGCAGTATTTT. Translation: CASKNEADTQYF.

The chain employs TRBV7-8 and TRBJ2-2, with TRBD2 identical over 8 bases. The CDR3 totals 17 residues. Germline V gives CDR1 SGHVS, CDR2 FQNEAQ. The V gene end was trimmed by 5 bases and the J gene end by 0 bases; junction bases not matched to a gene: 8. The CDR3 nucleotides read TGTGCCAGCAGCCTAGGGTCGGGAGGGGCGAACACCGGGGAGCTGTTTTTT. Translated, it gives CASSLGSGGANTGELFF.

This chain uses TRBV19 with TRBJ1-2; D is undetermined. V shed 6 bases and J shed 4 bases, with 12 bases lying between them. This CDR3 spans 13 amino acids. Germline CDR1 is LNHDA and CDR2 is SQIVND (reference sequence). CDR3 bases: TGTGCCAGTAGAAAGGGCGGGAGCTATGGCTACACCTTC. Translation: CASRKGGSYGYTF.

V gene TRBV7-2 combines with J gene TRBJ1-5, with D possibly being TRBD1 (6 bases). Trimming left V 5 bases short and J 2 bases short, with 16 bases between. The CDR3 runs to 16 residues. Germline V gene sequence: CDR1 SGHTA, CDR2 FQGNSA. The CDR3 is CASSGGGHRGNQPQHF. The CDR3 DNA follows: TGTGCCAGCAGCGGGGGGGGGCACCGGGGCAATCAGCCCCAGCATTTT.

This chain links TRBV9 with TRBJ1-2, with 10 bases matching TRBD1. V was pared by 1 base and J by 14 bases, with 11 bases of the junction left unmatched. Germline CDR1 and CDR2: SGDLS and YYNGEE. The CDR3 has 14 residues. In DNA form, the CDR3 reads TGTGCCAGCAGCGTACGCCCCGGGACAGGGGCTAGTACCTTC. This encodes CASSVRPGTGASTF.

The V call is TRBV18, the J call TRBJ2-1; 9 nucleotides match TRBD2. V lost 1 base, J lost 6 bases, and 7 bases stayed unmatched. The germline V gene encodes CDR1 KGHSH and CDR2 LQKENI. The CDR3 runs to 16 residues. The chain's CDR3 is CASSPQLAGDRNEQFF. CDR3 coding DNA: TGTGCCAGCTCACCACAATTAGCGGGGGACCGCAATGAGCAGTTCTTC.

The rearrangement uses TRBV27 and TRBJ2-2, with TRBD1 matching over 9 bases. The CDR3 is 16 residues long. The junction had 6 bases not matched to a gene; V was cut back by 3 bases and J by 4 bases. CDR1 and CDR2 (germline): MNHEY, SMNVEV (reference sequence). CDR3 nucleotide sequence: TGTGCCAGCAGTTTTGGCCGGGACAGGGCCACCGGGGAGCTGTTTTTT. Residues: CASSFGRDRATGELFF.

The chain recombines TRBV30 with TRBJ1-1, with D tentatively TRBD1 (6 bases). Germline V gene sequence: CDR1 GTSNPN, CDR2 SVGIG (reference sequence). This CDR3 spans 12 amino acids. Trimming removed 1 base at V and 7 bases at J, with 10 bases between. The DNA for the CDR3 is TGTGCCTGGAGTGCCCAGGGGCTTGAAGCTTTCTTT. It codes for CAWSAQGLEAFF.

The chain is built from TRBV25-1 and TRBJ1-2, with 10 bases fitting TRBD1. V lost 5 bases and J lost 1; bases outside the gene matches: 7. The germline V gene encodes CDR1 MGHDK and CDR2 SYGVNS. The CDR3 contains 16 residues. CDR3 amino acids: CASSNDRGRRNYGYTF. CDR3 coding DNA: TGTGCCAGCAGTAACGACAGGGGGCGGCGTAACTATGGCTACACCTTC.

DNA for the CDR3: TGTGCCAGCAGCTTTAGGACAGGGGAGGTGAACTATGGCTACACCTTC. This encodes CASSFRTGEVNYGYTF. The chain links TRBV5-8 to TRBJ1-2; 9 bases are shared with TRBD1. The CDR3 consists of 16 residues. The V and J ends lost 2 bases and 2 bases, in that order; junction bases with no gene match: 7. From germline, CDR1 is SGHTS and CDR2 YDEGEE.

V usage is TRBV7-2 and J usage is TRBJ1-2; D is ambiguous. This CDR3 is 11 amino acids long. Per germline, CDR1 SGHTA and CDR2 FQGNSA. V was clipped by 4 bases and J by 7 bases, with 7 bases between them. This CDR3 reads CASSSSGGYTF. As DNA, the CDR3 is TGTGCCAGCAGCTCCAGCGGTGGCTACACCTTC.

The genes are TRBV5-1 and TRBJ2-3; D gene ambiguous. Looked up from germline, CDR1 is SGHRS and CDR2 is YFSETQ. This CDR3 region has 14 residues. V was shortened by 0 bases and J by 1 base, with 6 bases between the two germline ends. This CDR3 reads CASSLAPGTDTQYF. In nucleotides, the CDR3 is TGCGCCAGCAGCTTGGCCCCTGGCACAGATACGCAGTATTTT.

Written as DNA, the CDR3 is TGTGCCAGCAGCCAGGGGACCACTAATCAGCCCCAGCATTTT. It translates to CASSQGTTNQPQHF. The chain has TRBV7-2 and TRBJ1-5, with D possibly matching TRBD1 (6 bases). The CDR3 is made up of 14 amino acids. The germline V gene encodes CDR1 SGHTA and CDR2 FQGNSA. Trimming stripped 5 bases from V and 4 bases from J, with 12 bases between.

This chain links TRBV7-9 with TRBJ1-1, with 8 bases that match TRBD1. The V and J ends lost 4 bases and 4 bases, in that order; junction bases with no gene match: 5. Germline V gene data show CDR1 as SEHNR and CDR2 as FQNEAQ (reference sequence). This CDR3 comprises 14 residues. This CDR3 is CASSSRDRRTEAFF. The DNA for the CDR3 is TGTGCCAGCAGCTCCCGGGACAGGCGCACTGAAGCTTTCTTT.

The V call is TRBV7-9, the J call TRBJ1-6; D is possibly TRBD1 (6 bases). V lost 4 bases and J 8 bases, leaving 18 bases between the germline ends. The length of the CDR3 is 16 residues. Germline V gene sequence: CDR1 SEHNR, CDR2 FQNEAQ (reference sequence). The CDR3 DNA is TGTGCCAGCAGCTATCGGATGGCGGGGGGCGATTCACCCCTCCACTTT. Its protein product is CASSYRMAGGDSPLHF.

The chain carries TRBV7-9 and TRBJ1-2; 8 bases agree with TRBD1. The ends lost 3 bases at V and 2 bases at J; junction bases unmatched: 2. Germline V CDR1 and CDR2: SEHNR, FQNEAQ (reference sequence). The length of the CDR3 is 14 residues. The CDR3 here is CASSFGQGNYGYTF. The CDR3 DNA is TGTGCCAGCAGCTTCGGACAGGGAAACTATGGCTACACCTTC.